A single sample is the source of the 20 T cell receptor beta chains below, sequenced in a study of OX40 agonist ivuxolimab in advanced cancers. Measured with immunoSEQ multiplex PCR; TCRdb has only the in-frame clones, and not every one. The table includes around 80,000 clones, about 85% detected once. Sequencing used CD4+ or CD8+ T cells sorted from blood, obtained in a trial of the OX40 agonist ivuxolimab. Receptor source: an adult with an advanced solid tumor such as melanoma, head and neck, liver or kidney cancer.

The chain recombines TRBV19 with TRBJ2-2; D might be TRBD1 (6 bases). The DNA end is more similar to TRBJ1-3, so the J call may be wrong. From germline, CDR1 is LNHDA and CDR2 SQIVND (reference sequence). CDR3 length: 15 residues. The CDR3 coding sequence is TGTGCCAGTAGTAGACAGGAAACCTCTGGAAACACCATATATTTT. Encoded protein: CASSRQETSGNTIYF.

The rearrangement uses TRBV5-1 and TRBJ2-7, with D possibly matching TRBD2 (5 bases). V gave up 8 bases and J gave up 2 bases, with 35 bases separating them. Germline CDR1 reads SGHRS; CDR2 reads YFSETQ. This CDR3 is 20 amino acids long. DNA of the CDR3: TGCGCCAGTTCTGGCCCGTCGGAGAGGAAGCGGTACCCTGGGGCCTACGAGCAGTACTTC. Protein sequence: CASSGPSERKRYPGAYEQYF.

The rearrangement uses TRBV6-6 and TRBJ1-2; possibly TRBD1 for D (5 bases). The CDR3 is 13 residues long. Germline V gene data show CDR1 as MNHNY and CDR2 as SVGAGI (reference sequence). V lost 4 bases, J lost 3 bases, and 9 bases lay in between. The CDR3 loop is CASSSWGDYGYTF. CDR3 in DNA: TGTGCCAGCAGTTCCTGGGGGGACTATGGCTACACCTTC.

V usage is TRBV19 and J usage is TRBJ2-2; D gene unclear. Trimming pared 6 bases from V and 0 bases from J, leaving 8 bases between. CDR1 and CDR2 (germline): LNHDA, SQIVND (reference sequence). There are 14 residues in the CDR3. As DNA, the CDR3 is TGTGCCAGTAGCTCCCGATCGAACACCGGGGAGCTGTTTTTT. Amino acids: CASSSRSNTGELFF.

V and J are TRBV29-1 and TRBJ1-3; D unclear. Germline CDR1 and CDR2: SQVTM and ANQGSEA. V lost 1 base and J lost 2, with 6 bases in between. This CDR3 is 13 amino acids long. CDR3 DNA sequence: TGCAGCGTTGAAGGCCGGGCTGGAAACACCATATATTTT. The encoded protein is CSVEGRAGNTIYF. The full variable domain, completed using reference TRBV29-1 and TRBJ1-3, is SAVISQKPSRDICQRGTSLTIQCQVDSQVTMMFWYRQQPGQSLTLIATANQGSEATYESGFVIDKFPISRPNLTFSTLTVSNMSPEDSSIYLCSVEGRAGNTIYFGEGSWLTVV.

The rearrangement links TRBV7-2 to TRBJ2-7; TRBD2 matches at 10 bases. V trimming: 3 bases; J trimming: 4 bases; junction bases outside the gene matches: 9. The CDR3 spans 16 residues. Germline CDR1 reads SGHTA; CDR2 reads FQGNSA. Here the CDR3 DNA reads TGTGCCAGCAGCTTTGGCCAGCGGGGGGGCTTGTACGAGCAGTACTTC. Translation: CASSFGQRGGLYEQYF.

Concerning this clone itself: An end of the junction does not agree with germline; a read error may underlie this. The chain has TRBV7-7 and TRBJ2-7; 10 positions agree with TRBD1. Germline loops: CDR1 SSHAT, CDR2 FNYEAQ (reference sequence). The CDR3 is made up of 15 amino acids. The CDR3 sequence is CASSFRTGGSYEQYF. The DNA for the CDR3 is TGTGCTAGCAGCTTCCGGACAGGGGGTAGTTACGAGCAGTACTTC.

The chain recombines TRBV7-2 with TRBJ1-3; no clear D gene. The V gene's germline CDR1 is SGHTA and CDR2 FQGNSA. Deletions cut 1 base from V and 2 bases from J, with 9 bases between. The CDR3 is 15 amino acids. The CDR3 reads CASSLVTTTGNTIYF. DNA of the CDR3: TGTGCCAGCAGCTTAGTGACAACTACTGGAAACACCATATATTTT.

The rearrangement uses TRBV10-3 and TRBJ2-1; D may be TRBD1 or TRBD2 (5 bases each). CDR1 is ENHRY and CDR2 is SYGVKD in the germline V gene. V dropped 7 bases and J dropped 9 bases, with 19 bases sitting between them. The CDR3 runs to 14 residues. The CDR3, as DNA: TGTGCCATCACTCAAGGGACCACAAACAGTGAGCAGTTCTTC. It encodes CAITQGTTNSEQFF.

The J gene is TRBJ2-1, the V gene TRBV21-1; the D call in the table, TRBD2, was not verified against the DNA. TRBV21-1 is a listed pseudogene. This CDR3 is 16 amino acids long. Here the CDR3 DNA reads TGTGCCAGCAGCAAGGGACTAGCGGGAGGGGGCAATGAGCAGTTCTTC. Protein sequence: CASSKGLAGGGNEQFF.

In this sample, this clone turned up a few times. The chain couples TRBV5-1 to TRBJ2-2; 12 nucleotides line up with TRBD2. Germline trimming cut 5 bases from V and 1 base from J; bases unmatched to any gene: 0. The CDR3 is 15 amino acids. Germline V gene sequence: CDR1 SGHRS, CDR2 YFSETQ. CDR3 region: CASRLAGGNTGELFF. The CDR3 DNA reads TGCGCCAGCAGACTAGCGGGAGGGAACACCGGGGAGCTGTTTTTT.

The rearrangement joins TRBV4-1 to TRBJ2-1, with D tentatively TRBD2 (7 bases). The ends were cut back, 1 base at V and 7 bases at J, with 20 bases in the middle. Germline-derived CDR1 and CDR2 are MGHRA and YSYEKL. The CDR3 sequence is 17 residues long. Here the CDR3 reads CASSQGLRGGPGNEQFF. The CDR3 DNA follows: TGCGCCAGCAGCCAAGGTCTAAGGGGGGGGCCGGGTAATGAGCAGTTCTTC.

The chain has TRBV6-5 and TRBJ1-3, with D possibly matching TRBD1 (5 bases). Trimming took off 7 bases at V and 2 bases at J, with 9 bases between the two ends. Germline V lookup: CDR1 MNHEY, CDR2 SVGAGI. The CDR3 runs 13 residues. CDR3 nucleotides: TGTGCCAGCACCCCGACAGCTGGAAACACCATATATTTT. This gives the protein CASTPTAGNTIYF.

This chain connects TRBV15 to TRBJ1-5, with 10 bases that match TRBD1. The CDR3 is 18 residues long. The ends lost 1 base at V and 0 bases at J; junction bases unmatched: 6. CDR1 is LNHNV and CDR2 is YYDKDF in the germline V gene (reference sequence). This CDR3 reads CATSRARTGGDSNQPQHF. The CDR3 nucleotides read TGTGCCACCAGCAGAGCCCGGACAGGGGGGGATAGCAATCAGCCCCAGCATTTT.

The genes are TRBV11-3 and TRBJ2-2; a possible D gene is TRBD2 (6 bases). CDR3 length: 15 amino acids. Germline-derived CDR1 and CDR2 are SGHNT and YENEEA. Trimming shortened V by 8 bases and J by 0 bases, and 13 bases separated the two germline ends. For the CDR3, the DNA is TGTGCCAGCTTCTCGGCGGGATCGAACACCGGGGAGCTGTTTTTT. Translating gives CASFSAGSNTGELFF. Drawing the rest from reference TRBV11-3 and TRBJ2-2, the complete variable domain is EAGVVQSPRYKIIEKKQPVAFWCNPISGHNTLYWYLQNLGQGPELLIRYENEEAVDDSQLPKDRFSAERLKGVDSTLKIQPAELGDSAVYLCASFSAGSNTGELFFGEGSRLTVL.

This chain joins TRBV11-2 and TRBJ2-3, with unresolved D. Trimming left V 4 bases short and J 8 bases short, with 16 bases between. CDR1 and CDR2 (germline): SGHAT, FQNNGV. There are 14 residues in the CDR3. In nucleotides, the CDR3 is TGTGCCAGCAGCTCCCTCAACGCGGTCGGTACGCAGTATTTT. Protein: CASSSLNAVGTQYF. Combining the CDR3 with reference TRBV11-2 and TRBJ2-3 gives the whole variable domain EAGVAQSPRYKIIEKRQSVAFWCNPISGHATLYWYQQILGQGPKLLIQFQNNGVVDDSQLPKDRFSAERLKGVDSTLKIQPAKLEDSAVYLCASSSLNAVGTQYFGPGTRLTVL.

The genes are TRBV5-1 and TRBJ1-1; TRBD1 aligns across 7 bases. The CDR3 totals 16 residues. Trimming cost V 0 bases and J 4 bases; bases outside gene matches: 9. Per the germline V gene, CDR1 is SGHRS and CDR2 is YFSETQ. The CDR3 sequence: CASSLDPTGSSTEAFF. The DNA of the CDR3 is TGCGCCAGCAGCTTGGATCCGACAGGGTCCAGCACTGAAGCTTTCTTT.

The rearrangement uses TRBV5-1 and TRBJ2-6; the D gene is possibly TRBD2 (6 bases). CDR1 and CDR2 (germline): SGHRS, YFSETQ. The CDR3 consists of 16 residues. Trimming pared 1 base from V and 2 bases from J, leaving 10 bases between. The CDR3 sequence is CASSLLGEAGANVLTF. In nucleotides, the CDR3 is TGCGCCAGCAGCTTGCTAGGGGAGGCTGGGGCCAACGTCCTGACTTTC.

The chain combines TRBV18 with TRBJ1-2; 9 bases line up with TRBD1. CDR1 is KGHSH, CDR2 LQKENI, per germline. The length of the CDR3 is 15 residues. Germline trimming cut 6 bases from V and 9 bases from J; bases unmatched to any gene: 14. The CDR3 region is CASSPEDRGTVSYTF. CDR3 sequence (DNA): TGTGCCAGCTCGCCTGAGGACAGGGGCACAGTGAGCTACACCTTC.

A single count supports this clone. Other DNA sequences in the same sample also yield this CDR3. This sequence joins TRBV6-6 and TRBJ1-2; 7 nucleotides align to TRBD1. In germline, CDR1 is MNHNY, CDR2 SVGAGI (reference sequence). J lost 0 bases, V lost 5 bases, and 3 bases had no gene match. This CDR3 has 14 amino acids. The CDR3 bases are TGTGCCAGCAGTATCAGGGGGACTAACTATGGCTACACCTTC. Translated: CASSIRGTNYGYTF.